The 15 T cell receptor beta chains reported below all come from one sample, sequenced in a study of shared clonotypes between healthy human individuals. TCRdb's table, derived via immunoSEQ multiplex PCR, lists solely in-frame clones and lacks some. The sample has 500,000 to 550,000 clones, approximately 94% seen once. The material sequenced was naive CD4+ T cells sorted from blood. Regarding subset: CD45RA+ positively selected. The receptors stem from a woman aged 30 to 39 in good health.

The rearrangement uses TRBV6-5 and TRBJ1-5; unclear D gene. This CDR3 spans 13 amino acids. Trimming left V 5 bases short and J 3 bases short, with 8 bases between. Germline values: CDR1 MNHEY, CDR2 SVGAGI. Here the CDR3 reads CASSPRFNQPQHF. The CDR3, as DNA: TGTGCCAGCAGTCCCAGATTCAATCAGCCCCAGCATTTT.

The chain employs TRBV5-1 and TRBJ2-3, with 9 bases lining up with TRBD1. Trimming cost V 0 bases and J 3 bases; bases outside gene matches: 2. The CDR3 contains 15 residues. Germline V gene sequence: CDR1 SGHRS, CDR2 YFSETQ. CDR3 protein: CASSLDRGQTDTQYF. The CDR3 region has the DNA TGCGCCAGCAGCTTGGACAGGGGGCAAACAGATACGCAGTATTTT.

The chain links TRBV7-8 to TRBJ1-1; D unresolved. The germline CDR1 and CDR2 sequences are SGHVS and FQNEAQ. The CDR3 is 13 amino acids. Trimming pared 5 bases from V and 5 bases from J, leaving 12 bases between. For the CDR3, the DNA is TGTGCCAGCAGCGACCGGTCAGAAACTGAAGCTTTCTTT. Its translation is CASSDRSETEAFF.

The chain combines TRBV5-1 with TRBJ2-1, with TRBD2 identical over 8 bases. With 4 bases clipped from V and 7 bases from J, the junction kept 13 bases outside the gene matches. In germline, CDR1 is SGHRS, CDR2 YFSETQ. This CDR3 comprises 16 residues. The CDR3 here is CASSGAGTRVGNEQFF. The CDR3 nucleotides are TGCGCCAGCAGCGGCGCCGGGACTAGAGTCGGAAATGAGCAGTTCTTC.

The chain couples TRBV7-7 to TRBJ2-2; 7 nucleotides align to TRBD2. The CDR3 runs 17 residues. Germline V gene lookup returns CDR1 SSHAT and CDR2 FNYEAQ (reference sequence). J gave up 0 bases and V 0 bases, and 4 bases lay outside the gene matches. The CDR3 region is CASSLAPSGTNTGELFF. In DNA, the CDR3 is TGTGCCAGCAGCTTAGCGCCAAGCGGGACGAACACCGGGGAGCTGTTTTTT.

This clone was seen a single time. The chain couples TRBV5-1 to TRBJ2-7; the match to TRBD1 covers 12 bases. Per the germline V gene, CDR1 is SGHRS and CDR2 is YFSETQ. The J segment lost 6 bases and the V segment lost 4 bases, leaving 8 bases of the junction unmatched. The CDR3 contains 15 residues. CDR3 DNA: TGCGCCAGCAGCCCGGCGGGACAGGGGGCTGGCGAGCAGTACTTC. This codes for CASSPAGQGAGEQYF.

The rearrangement joins TRBV5-4 to TRBJ1-3, with 7 bases identical to TRBD1. V was pared by 0 bases and J by 2 bases, with 2 bases of the junction left unmatched. The germline V gene encodes CDR1 SGHNT and CDR2 YYREEE (reference sequence). The CDR3 contains 15 residues. The CDR3, as DNA: TGTGCCAGCAGCTTGGCCAGGGGGGCTGGAAACACCATATATTTT. This encodes CASSLARGAGNTIYF.

The chain recombines TRBV7-9 with TRBJ2-1; 10 nucleotides line up with TRBD2. The ends lost 4 bases at V and 4 bases at J; junction bases unmatched: 7. CDR1 is SEHNR and CDR2 is FQNEAQ in the germline V gene (reference sequence). The CDR3 has 16 residues. In nucleotides, the CDR3 is TGTGCCAGCAGCTCCGTTAGCGGGGGGACTTACAATGAGCAGTTCTTC. Its protein product is CASSSVSGGTYNEQFF.

The chain joins TRBV29-1 to TRBJ2-7; possible D gene TRBD1, 6 bases. This CDR3 has 13 amino acids. V lost 4 bases to trimming and J lost 3 bases, with 13 bases between them. Germline CDR1 reads SQVTM; CDR2 reads ANQGSEA. The CDR3 nucleotides read TGCAGCGTTGTCCTGGGACATAACTACGAGCAGTACTTC. This encodes CSVVLGHNYEQYF.

The chain couples TRBV5-4 to TRBJ1-3; no reliable D call. Deletions cut 4 bases from V and 0 bases from J, with 11 bases between. Germline CDR1 SGHNT, CDR2 YYREEE (reference sequence). The CDR3 consists of 15 residues. As DNA, the CDR3 is TGTGCCAGCAGCGTCTCTTTTGCCTCTGGAAACACCATATATTTT. Translating it yields CASSVSFASGNTIYF. The full variable domain, in which reference TRBV5-4 and TRBJ1-3 provide the parts outside the CDR3, is ETGVTQSPTHLIKTRGQQVTLRCSSQSGHNTVSWYQQALGQGPQFIFQYYREEENGRGNFPPRFSGLQFPNYSSELNVNALELDDSALYLCASSVSFASGNTIYFGEGSWLTVV.

This sequence joins TRBV28 and TRBJ2-7; the D gene is possibly TRBD2 (6 bases). V was pared by 5 bases and J by 0 bases, with 17 bases between. Germline assignment: CDR1 MDHEN and CDR2 SYDVKM. This CDR3 has 16 amino acids. The CDR3 DNA follows: TGTGCCAGCAGTGTAGTATCTAGCGACCTCTCCTACGAGCAGTACTTC. Its protein is CASSVVSSDLSYEQYF. Using reference TRBV28 and TRBJ2-7 for the parts outside the CDR3, the full variable domain is DVKVTQSSRYLVKRTGEKVFLECVQDMDHENMFWYRQDPGLGLRLIYFSYDVKMKEKGDIPEGYSVSREKKERFSLILESASTNQTSMYLCASSVVSSDLSYEQYFGPGTRLTVT.

The chain combines TRBV18 with TRBJ1-1, with 8 positions matching TRBD1. V was clipped by 2 bases and J by 2 bases; unmatched bases: 4. Germline V gene lookup returns CDR1 KGHSH and CDR2 LQKENI. The CDR3 sequence is 15 residues long. The CDR3 here is CASSPVGQGNTEAFF. CDR3 in DNA: TGTGCCAGCTCACCAGTTGGACAGGGCAACACTGAAGCTTTCTTT. The entire variable domain, with the rest obtained from reference TRBV18 and TRBJ1-1, is as follows: NAGVMQNPRHLVRRRGQEARLRCSPMKGHSHVYWYRQLPEEGLKFMVYLQKENIIDESGMPKERFSAEFPKEGPSILRIQQVVRGDSAAYFCASSPVGQGNTEAFFGQGTRLTVV.

J is TRBJ2-5 and V is TRBV28, with TRBD2 matching 10 bases. Losses at the gene ends were 5 bases for V and 5 bases for J; bases not matched to a gene: 5. CDR1 is MDHEN and CDR2 is SYDVKM in the germline V gene. The CDR3 is made up of 14 amino acids. CDR3 nucleotides: TGTGCCAGCAGTAATAGCGGGAGGAGGGAGACCCAGTACTTC. Amino acid sequence: CASSNSGRRETQYF.

This clone has only one observation. The J gene is TRBJ2-5, the V gene TRBV28, with D hard to call. Trimming took off 4 bases at V and 4 bases at J, with 16 bases between the two ends. This CDR3 spans 15 amino acids. The germline CDR1 and CDR2 sequences are MDHEN and SYDVKM. The CDR3 is CASSSSRPIGETQYF. DNA of the CDR3: TGTGCCAGCAGTTCATCTCGGCCTATCGGAGAGACCCAGTACTTC.

This chain joins TRBV5-1 and TRBJ2-5; D tentatively reads TRBD1 or TRBD2 (6 bases each). The CDR3 covers 13 residues. Trimming took off 10 bases at V and 4 bases at J, with 17 bases between the two ends. Germline-derived CDR1 and CDR2 are SGHRS and YFSETQ. CDR3 sequence (DNA): TGCGCCTCGTCCACCGGGGGCCCAGAGACCCAGTACTTC. This sequence encodes CASSTGGPETQYF.